These 2 T cell receptor beta chains were sequenced from one sample in a study of blood T cell repertoires in COVID-19. The repertoire was sequenced with immunoSEQ multiplex PCR; TCRdb's copy has only in-frame clones and lacks some. The sample yields around 190,000 clones, about 82% seen once. The source material was peripheral blood. The receptors stem from a man between 65 and 80 years old with active or convalescent COVID-19.

The chain joins TRBV6-5 to TRBJ1-2, with 9 bases aligning to TRBD1. This CDR3 contains 14 residues. Looked up from germline, CDR1 is MNHEY and CDR2 is SVGAGI. V lost 6 bases to trimming and J lost 4 bases; unmatched junction nucleotides: 6. This CDR3 is CASRGQGGSYGYTF. CDR3 bases: TGTGCCAGCAGGGGACAGGGTGGGAGCTATGGCTACACCTTC.

The rearrangement uses TRBV24-1 and TRBJ2-3, with TRBD1 identical over 7 bases. Germline V CDR1 and CDR2: KGHDR, SFDVKD. The CDR3 runs 16 residues. V shed 2 bases, J shed 3 bases, and the junction held 7 bases outside the gene matches. Here the CDR3 DNA reads TGTGCCACCAGTGATTCCTCTTACAGGGGAACAGATACGCAGTATTTT. It translates to CATSDSSYRGTDTQYF.